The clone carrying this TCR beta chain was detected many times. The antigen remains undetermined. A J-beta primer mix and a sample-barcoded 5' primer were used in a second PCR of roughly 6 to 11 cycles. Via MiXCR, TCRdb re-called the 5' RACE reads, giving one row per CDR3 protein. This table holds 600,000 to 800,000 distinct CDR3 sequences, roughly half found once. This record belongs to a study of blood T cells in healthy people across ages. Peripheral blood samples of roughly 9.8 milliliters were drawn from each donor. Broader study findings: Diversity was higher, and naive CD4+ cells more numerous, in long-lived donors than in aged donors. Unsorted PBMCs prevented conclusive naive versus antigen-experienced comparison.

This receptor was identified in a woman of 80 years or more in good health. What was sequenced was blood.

The DNA for the CDR3 is TGTGCCAGCAGTTTAGAGAGAAGGAATGAGCAGTTCTTC. It codes for CASSLERRNEQFF. The chain employs TRBV28 and TRBJ2-1; D unclear. The germline gives CDR1 MDHEN, CDR2 SYDVKM. The length of the CDR3 is 13 residues. V lost 2 bases and J lost 7, with 9 bases in between.